This T cell receptor beta chain was recorded in a study of vaccination and CD4 T cells after COVID-19. The wider study: The convalescent group had six males, four females, seven Caucasians, two Asians, one multiracial. A few convalescent patients were sampled at day 14 and days 161 to 241 post-vaccination.

The time point denotes: late sampling 161 to 241 days after vaccination in a few convalescent patients. Treatment in this sample: approximately nine-day PBMC culture with coronavirus spike peptide pools or control peptides (ViraFEST assay). Wells contained around 1.8 million PBMCs each, and these were cultured with 8 to 10 IU/ml IL-2 and approximately 9.5 ug/ml peptide pools. Isolation of CD4+ T cells by negative selection took place after around eleven days of culture. The CDR3 has 15 residues. The V segment lost 5 bases and the J segment 4 bases; nucleotides outside the gene matches: 10. Looked up from germline, CDR1 is SGHAT and CDR2 is FQNNGV. Of note for this clonotype: Antigen unknown.

The assay that was used to sequence DNA from cultured CD4+ T cells was the Oncomine TCR Beta short-read assay. TCRdb reprocessed the PCR reads with MiXCR, giving one entry per CDR3 protein. This sample has around 15,000 distinct CDR3 sequences, with approximately 50% found just once. The sequencing used CD4+ T cells from blood, cultured in vitro, collected about 7 months after SARS-CoV-2 vaccination. This TCR was sampled from a human donor who had recovered from COVID-19. This sequence joins TRBV11-2 and TRBJ1-2; 7 bases align to TRBD1. The CDR3 DNA reads as TGTGCCAGCAGCCCCTCAAGGGACAGTTCCTATGGCTACACCTTC. Amino acid sequence: CASSPSRDSSYGYTF.